The 20 T cell receptor beta chains below come from one sample, sequenced in a study of regulatory T cells in long-lasting Graves disease. Through Arm-PCR of CDR3 regions and iRepertoire HTBI primers, TCR beta libraries were built. TCRdb used MiXCR to reprocess the multiplex PCR reads, holding one entry per CDR3 protein. Of roughly 450,000 distinct CDR3 sequences listed, 20% to 25% are singletons. Time point of the sample: persistent/refractory GD, antithyroid drugs over 5 years with positive TRAb. There was RNA extracted from PBMCs, and the TCR library was made from it. The material was peripheral blood mononuclear cells (PBMCs), obtained when the disease was refractory, from a patient treated with antithyroid drugs. These receptor sequences come from a female donor with Graves disease.

The sample holds many counts of this clonotype. V usage is TRBV28 and J usage is TRBJ1-5; 7 nucleotides match TRBD1. Germline V gene data show CDR1 as MDHEN and CDR2 as SYDVKM. V lost 6 bases, J lost 2 bases, and 7 bases stayed unmatched. CDR3 length: 15 amino acids. CDR3: CASSRQGGRNQPQHF. In DNA form, the CDR3 reads TGTGCCAGCAGCCGACAGGGCGGTCGCAATCAGCCCCAGCATTTT.

The table lists this clonotype with many counts. This chain joins TRBV11-2 and TRBJ1-2; TRBD1 matches 8 bases. The CDR3 has 14 residues. Looked up from germline, CDR1 is SGHAT and CDR2 is FQNNGV. The V gene end was trimmed by 5 bases and the J gene end by 4 bases; junction bases not matched to a gene: 6. CDR3 in DNA: TGTGCCAGCAGCGCGGGACAGGCAGTCTATGGCTACACCTTC. It codes for CASSAGQAVYGYTF.

This clonotype was detected only a few times. The chain couples TRBV7-9 to TRBJ1-3; no clear D. The V end was cut by 1 base, the J end by 0 bases, with 16 bases between. The germline gives CDR1 SEHNR, CDR2 FQNEAQ (reference sequence). This CDR3 region has 18 residues. The CDR3 reads CASSLGVRKDTSGNTIYF. DNA for the CDR3: TGTGCCAGCAGCTTAGGAGTCAGGAAAGATACCTCTGGAAACACCATATATTTT.

This clonotype was found many times. The V call is TRBV28, the J call TRBJ2-4, with D uncertain. V lost 5 bases to trimming and J lost 0 bases, with 8 bases between them. The CDR3 contains 14 residues. CDR1 and CDR2 (germline): MDHEN, SYDVKM. CDR3 loop: CASSGRTAKNIQYF. Written as DNA, the CDR3 is TGTGCCAGCAGTGGACGGACAGCCAAAAACATTCAGTACTTC.

The J gene is TRBJ1-5, the V gene TRBV19, with D unclear. CDR1 is LNHDA and CDR2 is SQIVND in the germline V gene (reference sequence). Trimming removed 4 bases at V and 4 bases at J, with 11 bases between. The CDR3 sequence is 14 residues long. CDR3 sequence: CASSTDEFNQPQHF. DNA for the CDR3: TGTGCCAGTAGTACAGACGAGTTTAATCAGCCCCAGCATTTT.

The chain couples TRBV6-1 to TRBJ2-7; 8 bases line up with TRBD1. CDR1 is MNHNS, CDR2 SASEGT, per germline. The CDR3 has 14 residues. With 5 bases clipped from V and 5 bases from J, the junction kept 8 bases outside the gene matches. CDR3 region: CASSHNQDRDEQYF. CDR3 in DNA: TGTGCCAGCAGTCACAACCAGGACAGGGACGAGCAGTACTTC.

The chain couples TRBV7-6 to TRBJ2-3; 13 bases match TRBD2. Germline CDR1 is SGHVS and CDR2 is FNYEAQ. The CDR3 loop spans 18 amino acids. V was pared by 2 bases and J by 0 bases, with 5 bases of the junction left unmatched. CDR3 nucleotide sequence: TGTGCCAGCAGCTTATTGGTGACTAGCGGGGGGAGCACAGATACGCAGTATTTT. Its protein is CASSLLVTSGGSTDTQYF.

This clonotype was counted a few times. The rearrangement uses TRBV2 and TRBJ2-1; 8 bases map to TRBD2. The CDR3 spans 14 residues. Trimming took 8 bases from V and 7 from J; bases not matched to a gene: 10. Germline V gene sequence: CDR1 SNHLY, CDR2 FYNNEI. The CDR3 DNA sequence: TGTGCCAGCGGCGGAGCGGGAGTTAAAAATGAGCAGTTCTTC. Encoded protein: CASGGAGVKNEQFF.

This clonotype occurred a few times. This chain connects TRBV6-2 or TRBV6-3 to TRBJ2-7, with 8 nucleotides matching TRBD1. This CDR3 is built from 15 residues. CDR1 MNHEY and CDR2 SVGEGT come from the germline V gene. Trimming cost V 5 bases and J 2 bases; bases outside gene matches: 8. CDR3 nucleotide sequence: TGTGCCAGCAGTAAAGCCGGGACAGGAGCCTACGAGCAGTACTTC. Translating gives CASSKAGTGAYEQYF.

This clonotype was seen a handful of times. Lacking the conserved final phenylalanine or tryptophan, this CDR3 likely reflects a read error. The CDR3 sequence is CASSPDSAYSNQPQHL. The CDR3, as DNA: TGTGCCAGCAGTCCCGACAGCGCATATAGCAATCAGCCCCAGCATCTT. The chain uses TRBV28 and TRBJ1-5, with D maybe TRBD1 (5 bases). Trimming took off 5 bases at V and 0 bases at J, with 14 bases between the two ends. The CDR3 runs 16 residues. Germline CDR1 is MDHEN and CDR2 is SYDVKM.

This rearrangement joins TRBV11-2 to TRBJ1-3; D gene ambiguous. Trimming stripped 5 bases from V and 5 bases from J, with 10 bases between. The CDR3 sequence is 13 residues long. CDR1 and CDR2 from the germline V gene are SGHAT and FQNNGV. The DNA for the CDR3 is TGTGCCAGCAGCCTACCGGCTCGAAACACCATATATTTT. Amino acids: CASSLPARNTIYF.

This clonotype was recorded at least ten times. This chain connects TRBV7-3 to TRBJ1-1; D gene uncertain. CDR1 is SGHTA and CDR2 is FQGTGA in the germline V gene. The V end lost 8 bases, the J end lost 1 base, and 8 bases lay between the germline ends. CDR3 length equals 12 residues. DNA of the CDR3: TGTGCCAGCGTTAACAGGAACACTGAAGCTTTCTTT. Translated, it gives CASVNRNTEAFF.

This clonotype was recorded many times. The chain carries TRBV12-3 or TRBV12-4 and TRBJ2-2; 8 bases fit TRBD1. Trimming removed 7 bases from V and 0 bases from J; junction bases left unmatched: 7. The CDR3 is 16 amino acids. The chain's CDR3 is CASTPTGVTNTGELFF. For the CDR3, the DNA is TGTGCCAGCACCCCGACAGGGGTAACGAACACCGGGGAGCTGTTTTTT.

This clonotype was seen a handful of times. The chain has TRBV28 and TRBJ1-1; maybe TRBD1 (5 bases). Germline values: CDR1 MDHEN, CDR2 SYDVKM. With 6 bases removed from V and 4 bases from J, the gap between germline ends came to 18 bases. The CDR3 spans 15 residues. CDR3 nucleotides: TGTGCCAGCAGCCGGGGCGGGAATACGGCCACTGAAGCTTTCTTT. This sequence encodes CASSRGGNTATEAFF. Drawing the rest from reference TRBV28 and TRBJ1-1, the complete variable domain is DVKVTQSSRYLVKRTGEKVFLECVQDMDHENMFWYRQDPGLGLRLIYFSYDVKMKEKGDIPEGYSVSREKKERFSLILESASTNQTSMYLCASSRGGNTATEAFFGQGTRLTVV.

Many counts were recorded for this clonotype. This rearrangement joins TRBV7-3 to TRBJ1-5; 12 nucleotides align to TRBD1. Germline V gives CDR1 SGHTA, CDR2 FQGTGA. Trimming cost V 0 bases and J 5 bases; bases outside gene matches: 14. The CDR3 spans 20 residues. The CDR3 reads CASSLTRSRSGTGGDQPQHF. The CDR3 DNA reads as TGTGCCAGCAGCTTAACTCGCAGCCGATCCGGGACAGGGGGCGATCAGCCCCAGCATTTT.

J is TRBJ1-4 and V is TRBV5-5; a possible D gene is TRBD1 (5 bases). CDR1 is SGHKS, CDR2 YYEKEE, per germline (reference sequence). This CDR3 comprises 18 residues. V was trimmed by 3 bases and J by 1 base, leaving 19 bases between them. The DNA for the CDR3 is TGTGCCAGCAGCTCGCCAGGGACTAGGACGGGAACTAATGAAAAACTGTTTTTT. Protein: CASSSPGTRTGTNEKLFF.

About this clonotype: A much larger clone sits a single nucleotide away, making a read error possible. This chain joins TRBV10-3 and TRBJ1-6; D ambiguous. This CDR3 contains 14 residues. The ends were cut back, 2 bases at V and 9 bases at J, with 11 bases in the middle. Germline V gives CDR1 ENHRY, CDR2 SYGVKD. The CDR3 loop reads CAISEPGLGSPLHF. CDR3 DNA sequence: TGTGCCATCAGTGAGCCAGGACTTGGTTCACCCCTCCACTTT.

The chain recombines TRBV18 with TRBJ1-1; possible D gene TRBD1, 5 bases. CDR1 KGHSH and CDR2 LQKENI come from the germline V gene. The CDR3 sequence is 15 residues long. Trimming took 3 bases from V and 1 from J, leaving 12 bases between them. CDR3 sequence (DNA): TGTGCCAGCTCACCGACGGGAGGGGAGAACACTGAAGCTTTCTTT. The encoded protein is CASSPTGGENTEAFF. Looking up the rest from reference TRBV18 and TRBJ1-1 gives the full variable domain: NAGVMQNPRHLVRRRGQEARLRCSPMKGHSHVYWYRQLPEEGLKFMVYLQKENIIDESGMPKERFSAEFPKEGPSILRIQQVVRGDSAAYFCASSPTGGENTEAFFGQGTRLTVV.

The rearrangement joins TRBV18 to TRBJ2-5; D remains ambiguous. The CDR3 has 15 residues. CDR1 is KGHSH and CDR2 is LQKENI in the germline V gene. V lost 1 base, J lost 1 base, and 10 bases lay in between. The CDR3 region has the DNA TGTGCCAGCTCACCACAGGGCGGATCCCAAGAGACCCAGTACTTC. Its protein is CASSPQGGSQETQYF.

This clonotype was seen more than once but under ten times. Given a much more abundant clone one base away, this may be a read error. The V and J genes are TRBV2 and TRBJ1-1; D gene unclear. The CDR3 sequence is 13 residues long. V was trimmed by 8 bases and J by 0 bases, leaving 10 bases between them. Germline V gene data show CDR1 as SNHLY and CDR2 as FYNNEI. CDR3 sequence: CASGRFVNTEAFF. The CDR3, as DNA: TGTGCCAGCGGACGGTTCGTGAACACTGAAGCTTTCTTT.